The clone carrying this TCR beta chain has just one count. What it binds is unknown. This sample was included in a study of blood T cells in healthy people across ages. Study-wide context: Through template switching, about one barcoded beta molecule was captured per two T cells, as measured in model experiments.

A second about 6 to 11 cycle PCR used barcoded and J-beta primers. Each TCR beta cDNA got a 12-nucleotide random molecular identifier. TCRdb reprocessed the 5' RACE reads with MiXCR, giving one entry per CDR3 protein. There are over 950,000 distinct CDR3 sequences in the sample; roughly 51% occur only once, and 20% to 25% lies in the top ten. In germline, CDR1 is KGHSH, CDR2 LQKENI. This CDR3 is 14 amino acids long. Whole-study findings and limits: Per-million-T-cell TCR beta diversity fell roughly linearly with age.

The sequence came from a woman aged 55-70 years in good health. The V call is TRBV18, the J call TRBJ2-7; possibly TRBD2 for D (6 bases). With the DNA end fitting TRBJ2-5 better, the J assignment may be wrong. The specimen sequenced was blood. The CDR3 is CASSPRGNKETQYF. In DNA form, the CDR3 reads TGTGCCAGCTCACCACGCGGGAACAAAGAGACCCAGTACTTC.